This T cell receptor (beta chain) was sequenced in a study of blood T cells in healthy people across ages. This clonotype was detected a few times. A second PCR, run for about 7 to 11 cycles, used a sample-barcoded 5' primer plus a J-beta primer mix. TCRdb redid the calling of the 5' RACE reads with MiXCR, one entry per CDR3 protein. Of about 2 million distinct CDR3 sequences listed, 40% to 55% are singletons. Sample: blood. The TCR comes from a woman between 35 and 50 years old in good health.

As DNA, the CDR3 is TGTGCCAGCGGAGGCAGGTTCCAAGAGACCCAGTACTTC. Translation: CASGGRFQETQYF. The chain recombines TRBV7-2 with TRBJ2-5; D may be TRBD2 (5 bases). The CDR3 is made up of 13 amino acids. CDR1 is SGHTA and CDR2 is FQGNSA in the germline V gene. V lost 8 bases to trimming and J lost 1 base, with 11 bases between them.